These T cell receptor beta chains were read from a single sample in a study of CD8 T cells in Susac syndrome. A single record per CDR3 protein comes from TCRdb applying MiXCR to the immunoSEQ multiplex PCR reads. The sample lists more than 150,000 distinct CDR3 sequences; approximately 93% were seen once. The sample taken for sequencing was CD8+ T cells from PBMCs. These receptors were obtained from a human donor with multiple sclerosis. The CDR3 runs from the conserved cysteine through the conserved F or W. D genes are given only for firm matches. Clone size is stated in some rows and not others, as once, few, many or a class when expanded.

v_gene: TRBV6-5; abundance: -; j_gene: TRBJ2-1; d_gene: -; CDR3aa: CASSLGGGSYNEQFF; CDR3nt: TGTGCCAGCAGTCTAGGGGGGGGCTCCTACAATGAGCAGTTCTTC
v_gene: TRBV3-1; abundance: -; j_gene: TRBJ2-7; d_gene: -; CDR3aa: CASSQVRNEQYF; CDR3nt: TGTGCCAGCAGCCAAGTTCGCAACGAGCAGTACTTC
v_gene: TRBV28; abundance: once; j_gene: TRBJ2-1; d_gene: TRBD2; CDR3aa: CASSLTGLAGYNEQFF; CDR3nt: TGTGCCAGCAGTTTAACCGGACTAGCGGGTTACAATGAGCAGTTCTTC
v_gene: TRBV11-2; abundance: -; j_gene: TRBJ2-3; d_gene: TRBD2; CDR3aa: CASSLPGTSGADDPADTQYF; CDR3nt: TGTGCCAGCAGCCTCCCCGGGACTAGCGGGGCCGACGATCCCGCAGATACGCAGTATTTT
v_gene: TRBV12-3/TRBV12-4; abundance: -; j_gene: TRBJ2-7; d_gene: TRBD1; CDR3aa: CASSHRDSSYEQYF; CDR3nt: TGTGCCAGCAGTCACCGGGACAGTTCCTACGAGCAGTACTTC
v_gene: TRBV13; abundance: -; j_gene: TRBJ2-5; d_gene: TRBD1; CDR3aa: CASSVRQGVQETQYF; CDR3nt: TGTGCCAGCAGCGTCCGACAGGGGGTCCAAGAGACCCAGTACTTC
v_gene: TRBV9; abundance: -; j_gene: TRBJ1-1; d_gene: -; CDR3aa: CASRIEAFF; CDR3nt: TGTGCCTCTCGTATTGAAGCTTTCTTT
v_gene: TRBV5-1; abundance: -; j_gene: TRBJ2-1; d_gene: TRBD2; CDR3aa: CASSLEGTSGGTLNNEQFF; CDR3nt: TGCGCCAGCAGCTTGGAAGGGACTAGCGGGGGCACCTTGAACAATGAGCAGTTCTTC
v_gene: TRBV20-1; abundance: -; j_gene: TRBJ2-7; d_gene: -; CDR3aa: CSAHTRDPYEQYF; CDR3nt: TGCAGTGCTCACACCAGGGACCCCTACGAGCAGTACTTC
v_gene: TRBV29-1; abundance: -; j_gene: TRBJ1-2; d_gene: -; CDR3aa: CSVRPPAGPANYGYTF; CDR3nt: TGCAGCGTGAGGCCCCCTGCGGGACCGGCGAACTATGGCTACACCTTC
v_gene: TRBV20-1; abundance: -; j_gene: TRBJ2-3; d_gene: TRBD2; CDR3aa: CSARDPVLASLTDTQYF; CDR3nt: TGCAGTGCTAGGGATCCCGTACTAGCGTCCCTCACAGATACGCAGTATTTT
v_gene: TRBV19; abundance: -; j_gene: TRBJ1-1; d_gene: -; CDR3aa: CASSHTGLNTEAFF; CDR3nt: TGTGCCAGTAGCCATACAGGACTTAACACTGAAGCTTTCTTT
v_gene: TRBV3-1; abundance: -; j_gene: TRBJ2-3; d_gene: TRBD1; CDR3aa: CASSPGTDTDTQYF; CDR3nt: TGTGCCAGCAGCCCTGGGACAGACACAGATACGCAGTATTTT
v_gene: TRBV11-2; abundance: -; j_gene: TRBJ2-1; d_gene: -; CDR3aa: CASSPVGGFGNEQFF; CDR3nt: TGTGCCAGCAGCCCCGTGGGGGGCTTCGGGAATGAGCAGTTCTTC
v_gene: TRBV27; abundance: few; j_gene: TRBJ2-7; d_gene: TRBD2; CDR3aa: CASREGGYEQYF; CDR3nt: TGTGCCAGCAGGGAGGGAGGGTACGAGCAGTACTTC
v_gene: TRBV27; abundance: -; j_gene: TRBJ2-3; d_gene: -; CDR3aa: CASSFRGYNADTQYF; CDR3nt: TGTGCCAGCAGTTTCCGGGGTTACAACGCAGATACGCAGTATTTT
v_gene: TRBV5-4; abundance: -; j_gene: TRBJ1-6; d_gene: -; CDR3aa: CASSLVVGNNSPLHF; CDR3nt: TGTGCCAGCAGCTTGGTTGTAGGGAATAATTCACCCCTCCACTTT
v_gene: TRBV20-1; abundance: -; j_gene: TRBJ2-7; d_gene: -; CDR3aa: CSARSRSAYEQYF; CDR3nt: TGCAGTGCTAGATCGCGATCAGCCTACGAGCAGTACTTC
v_gene: TRBV11-2; abundance: -; j_gene: TRBJ2-3; d_gene: -; CDR3aa: CASRATGRSTDTQYF; CDR3nt: TGTGCCAGCAGGGCGACGGGGAGAAGCACAGATACGCAGTATTTT
v_gene: TRBV4-1; abundance: -; j_gene: TRBJ2-3; d_gene: TRBD2; CDR3aa: CASSQAWGLGSTQYF; CDR3nt: TGCGCCAGCAGCCAAGCCTGGGGACTAGGGAGTACGCAGTATTTT
v_gene: TRBV27; abundance: -; j_gene: TRBJ1-1; d_gene: -; CDR3aa: CASSFVAMNTEAFF; CDR3nt: TGTGCCAGCAGTTTCGTCGCGATGAACACTGAAGCTTTCTTT
v_gene: TRBV9; abundance: -; j_gene: TRBJ2-4; d_gene: -; CDR3aa: CASSVDLSMAKNIQYF; CDR3nt: TGTGCCAGCAGCGTAGACTTGAGCATGGCCAAAAACATTCAGTACTTC
v_gene: TRBV3-1; abundance: -; j_gene: TRBJ2-7; d_gene: -; CDR3aa: CASSPEGGSYEQYF; CDR3nt: TGTGCCAGCAGCCCCGAGGGGGGGTCGTACGAGCAGTACTTC
v_gene: TRBV6-2/TRBV6-3; abundance: -; j_gene: TRBJ2-2; d_gene: -; CDR3aa: CASRGGTGELFF; CDR3nt: TGTGCCAGCCGCGGTGGCACCGGGGAGCTGTTTTTT
v_gene: TRBV29-1; abundance: -; j_gene: TRBJ1-1; d_gene: -; CDR3aa: CSVELGWGNTEAFF; CDR3nt: TGCAGCGTTGAACTGGGGTGGGGGAACACTGAAGCTTTCTTT
v_gene: TRBV27; abundance: -; j_gene: TRBJ2-2; d_gene: TRBD2; CDR3aa: CASSDGGYAGELFF; CDR3nt: TGTGCCAGCAGTGACGGGGGGTACGCCGGGGAGCTGTTTTTT
v_gene: TRBV9; abundance: -; j_gene: TRBJ2-7; d_gene: -; CDR3aa: CASSVAEQGSYEQYF; CDR3nt: TGTGCCAGCAGCGTAGCGGAACAGGGCTCCTACGAGCAGTACTTC
v_gene: TRBV20-1; abundance: -; j_gene: TRBJ2-1; d_gene: -; CDR3aa: CSAGSHSGSYNEQFF; CDR3nt: TGCAGTGCTGGCTCACATAGCGGCTCCTACAATGAGCAGTTCTTC
v_gene: TRBV27; abundance: -; j_gene: TRBJ1-5; d_gene: -; CDR3aa: CASSAHGVNQPQHF; CDR3nt: TGTGCCAGCAGTGCCCATGGGGTGAATCAGCCCCAGCATTTT
v_gene: TRBV11-2; abundance: -; j_gene: TRBJ2-7; d_gene: -; CDR3aa: CASTGNAYEQYF; CDR3nt: TGTGCCAGCACGGGGAACGCCTACGAGCAGTACTTC
v_gene: TRBV27; abundance: once; j_gene: TRBJ2-1; d_gene: -; CDR3aa: CASSLGVSEQFF; CDR3nt: TGTGCCAGCAGTTTAGGGGTTAGTGAGCAGTTCTTC
v_gene: TRBV6-2/TRBV6-3; abundance: -; j_gene: TRBJ2-1; d_gene: TRBD1; CDR3aa: CASSYYGTGSPYNEQFF; CDR3nt: TGTGCCAGCAGTTACTACGGGACAGGGAGCCCCTACAATGAGCAGTTCTTC
v_gene: TRBV6-4; abundance: -; j_gene: TRBJ2-6; d_gene: -; CDR3aa: CASSDGDSGANVLTF; CDR3nt: TGTGCCAGCAGTGATGGAGACTCTGGGGCCAACGTCCTGACTTTC
v_gene: TRBV13; abundance: -; j_gene: TRBJ1-2; d_gene: -; CDR3aa: CASSPRGGKHYYGYTF; CDR3nt: TGTGCCAGCAGCCCCCGGGGGGGGAAACATTATTATGGCTACACCTTC
v_gene: TRBV20-1; abundance: -; j_gene: TRBJ1-1; d_gene: TRBD1; CDR3aa: CSAWAEGQKNTEAFF; CDR3nt: TGCAGTGCATGGGCGGAGGGACAGAAGAACACTGAAGCTTTCTTT
v_gene: TRBV18; abundance: -; j_gene: TRBJ2-1; d_gene: -; CDR3aa: CASSQRDSYSYNEQFF; CDR3nt: TGTGCCAGCTCACAGCGAGACAGCTACTCCTACAATGAGCAGTTCTTC
v_gene: TRBV2; abundance: -; j_gene: TRBJ1-1; d_gene: -; CDR3aa: CASTARPGTEAFF; CDR3nt: TGTGCCAGCACAGCGAGGCCGGGCACTGAAGCTTTCTTT
v_gene: TRBV18; abundance: -; j_gene: TRBJ2-7; d_gene: -; CDR3aa: CASSHLQRASSYEQYF; CDR3nt: TGTGCCAGCTCCCATCTCCAGCGGGCAAGCTCCTACGAGCAGTACTTC
v_gene: TRBV7-9; abundance: -; j_gene: TRBJ2-7; d_gene: TRBD2; CDR3aa: CASSPPSGGTSYEQYF; CDR3nt: TGTGCCAGCAGCCCACCGAGCGGGGGGACGTCCTACGAGCAGTACTTC
v_gene: TRBV5-1; abundance: -; j_gene: TRBJ1-4; d_gene: -; CDR3aa: CASSEPNEKLFF; CDR3nt: TGCGCCAGCAGCGAACCTAATGAAAAACTGTTTTTT
v_gene: TRBV29-1; abundance: -; j_gene: TRBJ2-1; d_gene: TRBD2; CDR3aa: CSVWTSTDEQFF; CDR3nt: TGCAGCGTTTGGACTAGCACCGATGAGCAGTTCTTC
v_gene: TRBV28; abundance: -; j_gene: TRBJ1-1; d_gene: TRBD1; CDR3aa: CASSLTGTGSEAFF; CDR3nt: TGTGCCAGCAGTCTGACCGGGACAGGGTCTGAAGCTTTCTTT
v_gene: TRBV20-1; abundance: -; j_gene: TRBJ2-7; d_gene: -; CDR3aa: CSARQNGGGAYSYEQYF; CDR3nt: TGCAGTGCTCGTCAGAACGGAGGCGGGGCCTACTCCTACGAGCAGTACTTC
v_gene: TRBV27; abundance: once; j_gene: TRBJ1-2; d_gene: -; CDR3aa: CASSLSGVDGYTF; CDR3nt: TGTGCCAGCAGTTTATCGGGAGTAGATGGCTACACCTTC
v_gene: TRBV30; abundance: once; j_gene: TRBJ2-3; d_gene: TRBD2; CDR3aa: CAWSPHPRLSGGDTQYF; CDR3nt: TGTGCCTGGAGTCCCCATCCCCGACTGAGCGGGGGTGATACGCAGTATTTT
v_gene: TRBV2; abundance: -; j_gene: TRBJ1-2; d_gene: TRBD1; CDR3aa: CASDRGRSSYGYTF; CDR3nt: TGTGCCAGCGACAGGGGGCGTTCTAGCTATGGCTACACCTTC
v_gene: TRBV6-4; abundance: once; j_gene: TRBJ2-1; d_gene: TRBD2; CDR3aa: CASTLSSSGGAPYEQFF; CDR3nt: TGTGCCAGCACTCTCTCCTCAAGCGGGGGGGCCCCGTATGAGCAGTTCTTC
v_gene: TRBV14; abundance: once; j_gene: TRBJ1-1; d_gene: -; CDR3aa: CASSQVSGGKGWTEAFF; CDR3nt: TGTGCCAGCAGCCAAGTATCCGGGGGGAAAGGGTGGACTGAAGCTTTCTTT
v_gene: TRBV6-2/TRBV6-3; abundance: -; j_gene: TRBJ2-5; d_gene: -; CDR3aa: CASSELTRGETQYF; CDR3nt: TGTGCCAGCAGTGAGCTAACCCGGGGGGAGACCCAGTACTTC
v_gene: TRBV9; abundance: once; j_gene: TRBJ2-3; d_gene: -; CDR3aa: CASSVGEGETDTQYF; CDR3nt: TGTGCCAGCAGCGTAGGTGAAGGGGAGACAGATACGCAGTATTTT